The 27 T cell receptor beta chains below all came from one sample that was sequenced in a study of shared clonotypes between healthy human individuals. The assay was immunoSEQ multiplex PCR, and TCRdb's table has in-frame clones only and misses some. The sample consists of 550,000 to 850,000 clones, just under 75% of them appearing once. The sample was memory CD4+ T cells sorted from blood. Subset defined: CD45RA-negative fraction. These receptors all come from a woman aged 25 to 39 in good health.

This chain links TRBV6-5 with TRBJ2-1, with TRBD2 identical over 8 bases. This CDR3 comprises 16 residues. Germline V CDR1 and CDR2: MNHEY, SVGAGI. With 0 bases clipped from V and 0 bases from J, the junction kept 1 base outside the gene matches. CDR3 sequence reads: CASSYSAGGSYNEQFF. Written as DNA, the CDR3 is TGTGCCAGCAGTTACTCCGCGGGGGGCTCCTACAATGAGCAGTTCTTC.

The chain has TRBV28 and TRBJ1-5; D might be TRBD1 (6 bases). Germline CDR1 reads MDHEN; CDR2 reads SYDVKM. Trimming cost V 8 bases and J 4 bases, with 15 bases left between them. This CDR3 contains 14 residues. CDR3: CASQPGDGNQPQHF. The DNA of the CDR3 is TGTGCCAGCCAACCAGGGGATGGGAATCAGCCCCAGCATTTT.

This sequence joins TRBV2 and TRBJ1-1; a possible D gene is TRBD1 (6 bases). This CDR3 contains 12 residues. Trimming removed 7 bases at V and 3 bases at J, with 9 bases between. Germline CDR1 reads SNHLY; CDR2 reads FYNNEI. This chain's CDR3 is CASTTGYTEAFF. CDR3 DNA: TGTGCCAGCACCACAGGGTACACTGAAGCTTTCTTT.

This rearrangement joins TRBV28 to TRBJ2-4; 8 nucleotides match TRBD1. CDR3 length equals 18 residues. Germline lookup yields CDR1 MDHEN and CDR2 SYDVKM. The V and J ends lost 6 bases and 2 bases, in that order; junction bases with no gene match: 15. The CDR3 DNA follows: TGTGCCAGCAGAAAAAGGACTCCGACAGGGGAGTCCAAAAACATTCAGTACTTC. Protein: CASRKRTPTGESKNIQYF.

The chain couples TRBV21-1 to TRBJ2-7; no check of the table's D call, TRBD1, against the DNA was made. TRBV21-1 is tagged as a pseudogene. The CDR3 spans 17 residues. The CDR3 region is CASSKPRTGIPSYEQYF. The CDR3 region has the DNA TGTGCCAGCAGCAAACCGAGGACAGGGATCCCCTCCTACGAGCAGTACTTC.

The chain links TRBV28 to TRBJ2-3, with 11 positions matching TRBD2. V gave up 5 bases and J gave up 1 base; unmatched junction bases: 14. Germline V CDR1 and CDR2: MDHEN, SYDVKM. The CDR3 runs 19 residues. The chain's CDR3 is CASSPIAGGLKGGTDTQYF. The CDR3 bases are TGTGCCAGCAGTCCGATAGCGGGAGGGCTTAAGGGGGGCACAGATACGCAGTATTTT. The variable domain in full, with the rest retrieved from reference TRBV28 and TRBJ2-3, is DVKVTQSSRYLVKRTGEKVFLECVQDMDHENMFWYRQDPGLGLRLIYFSYDVKMKEKGDIPEGYSVSREKKERFSLILESASTNQTSMYLCASSPIAGGLKGGTDTQYFGPGTRLTVL.

The rearrangement links TRBV2 to TRBJ1-5; D may be TRBD1 (6 bases). This CDR3 is built from 15 residues. The V gene's germline CDR1 is SNHLY and CDR2 FYNNEI. The germline V and J ends were trimmed by 6 bases and 4 bases, with 16 bases remaining between them. In DNA, the CDR3 is TGTGCCAGCAGGGACGGGACAACTGATAATCAGCCCCAGCATTTT. Its translation is CASRDGTTDNQPQHF.

This rearrangement joins TRBV5-1 to TRBJ2-1, with D tentatively TRBD1 (6 bases). Germline values: CDR1 SGHRS, CDR2 YFSETQ. V shed 4 bases and J shed 0 bases, with 14 bases lying between them. This CDR3 has 16 amino acids. CDR3 DNA sequence: TGCGCCAGCAGCCGACGGGACACCCTCTCCTACAATGAGCAGTTCTTC. Its translation is CASSRRDTLSYNEQFF.

The rearrangement joins TRBV7-8 to TRBJ2-7; 9 nucleotides align to TRBD2. The CDR3 contains 13 residues. Looked up from germline, CDR1 is SGHVS and CDR2 is FQNEAQ. V was pared by 10 bases and J by 3 bases, with 7 bases of the junction left unmatched. CDR3 nucleotides: TGTGCCACCCATCAGCGGGGGGTCTACGAGCAGTACTTC. Amino acid sequence: CATHQRGVYEQYF.

With regard to this clone: Other nucleotide sequences in the sample specify the same CDR3. V is TRBV5-1 and J is TRBJ2-3; 12 bases line up with TRBD2. The length of the CDR3 is 16 residues. CDR1 and CDR2 from the germline V gene are SGHRS and YFSETQ. V lost 4 bases and J lost 2; bases outside the gene matches: 5. The CDR3 spells CASSPGLAGLTDTQYF. The CDR3 nucleotides read TGCGCCAGCAGCCCGGGACTAGCGGGCCTCACAGATACGCAGTATTTT.

This chain joins TRBV18 and TRBJ2-5; D might be TRBD2 (5 bases). The CDR3 is 13 residues long. The V gene's germline CDR1 is KGHSH and CDR2 LQKENI. With 4 bases removed from V and 3 bases from J, the gap between germline ends came to 9 bases. The CDR3 coding sequence is TGTGCCAGCTCACGGCGGGTAGAAGAGACCCAGTACTTC. The encoded protein is CASSRRVEETQYF.

The V and J genes are TRBV6-1 and TRBJ2-1; 8 bases fit TRBD2. The ends lost 5 bases at V and 5 bases at J; junction bases unmatched: 8. The CDR3 length is 15 residues. CDR1 is MNHNS, CDR2 SASEGT, per germline. DNA for the CDR3: TGTGCCAGCAGTATGAGAGCGGGAGAAAACAATGAGCAGTTCTTC. Translation: CASSMRAGENNEQFF.

This clone was counted a few times. The rearrangement uses TRBV18 and TRBJ2-1, with D possibly being TRBD1 (7 bases). The CDR3 is 15 residues long. Germline V CDR1 and CDR2: KGHSH, LQKENI. Trimming removed 4 bases from V and 7 bases from J, with 17 bases in between. DNA of the CDR3: TGTGCCAGCTCACTCAACGCAGGGGGAGGAAATGAGCAGTTCTTC. Encoded protein: CASSLNAGGGNEQFF. Drawing the rest from reference TRBV18 and TRBJ2-1, the complete variable domain is NAGVMQNPRHLVRRRGQEARLRCSPMKGHSHVYWYRQLPEEGLKFMVYLQKENIIDESGMPKERFSAEFPKEGPSILRIQQVVRGDSAAYFCASSLNAGGGNEQFFGPGTRLTVL.

In this sample, this clone turned up a few times. Since a much larger clone is just one base distant, this may be a read error. The same CDR3 can be traced to other DNA sequences in this sample. The chain employs TRBV7-8 and TRBJ1-1; no clear D gene. Trimming pared 6 bases from V and 1 base from J, leaving 3 bases between. The length of the CDR3 is 11 residues. Germline V gene sequence: CDR1 SGHVS, CDR2 FQNEAQ. For the CDR3, the DNA is TGTGCCAGCAGTCAGAACACTGAAGCTTTCTTT. Translated, it gives CASSQNTEAFF.

This clone was seen once. The chain joins TRBV10-2 to TRBJ2-2, with D perhaps matching TRBD1 (6 bases). Germline V gene lookup returns CDR1 WSHSY and CDR2 SAAADI. V was clipped by 5 bases and J by 1 base, with 11 bases between them. The CDR3 extends over 15 amino acids. In nucleotides, the CDR3 is TGCGCCAGCAGTCCCGGGACACAGAACACCGGGGAGCTGTTTTTT. It yields the protein CASSPGTQNTGELFF.

V gene TRBV25-1 combines with J gene TRBJ2-7; D is perhaps TRBD1 (6 bases). Trimming removed 7 bases at V and 1 base at J, with 8 bases between. This CDR3 has 12 residues. Germline-derived CDR1 and CDR2 are MGHDK and SYGVNS. The CDR3 region has the DNA TGTGCCAGCACAGGACAGTCCTACGAGCAGTACTTC. The encoded protein is CASTGQSYEQYF.

J is TRBJ2-2 and V is TRBV2; 14 bases fit TRBD2. CDR3 length equals 17 residues. Germline CDR1 SNHLY, CDR2 FYNNEI. Trimming removed 4 bases from V and 7 bases from J; junction bases left unmatched: 8. The CDR3 sequence is CASSAGLAGVTVGELFF. In DNA, the CDR3 is TGTGCCAGCAGTGCGGGACTAGCGGGAGTAACTGTCGGGGAGCTGTTTTTT.

The chain is built from TRBV19 and TRBJ2-7; D possibly corresponds to TRBD1 (5 bases). Trimming pared 5 bases from V and 0 bases from J, leaving 17 bases between. The CDR3 is 16 amino acids. The germline V gene has CDR1 LNHDA and CDR2 SQIVND (reference sequence). CDR3 in amino acids: CASSVDMGLRSYEQYF. DNA of the CDR3: TGTGCCAGTAGTGTGGATATGGGGCTGCGCTCCTACGAGCAGTACTTC. The full variable domain, its missing parts supplied by reference TRBV19 and TRBJ2-7, is DGGITQSPKYLFRKEGQNVTLSCEQNLNHDAMYWYRQDPGQGLRLIYYSQIVNDFQKGDIAEGYSVSREKKESFPLTVTSAQKNPTAFYLCASSVDMGLRSYEQYFGPGTRLTVT.

This chain uses TRBV5-1 with TRBJ2-7; 11 nucleotides align to TRBD2. Germline V gene lookup returns CDR1 SGHRS and CDR2 YFSETQ. Unmatched junction bases numbered 4, after V lost 2 bases and J lost 6 bases. The CDR3 is 14 residues long. CDR3 in DNA: TGCGCCAGCAGCTTCCTAGCGGGAGGATCCGAGCAGTACTTC. Protein: CASSFLAGGSEQYF.

This rearrangement joins TRBV28 to TRBJ1-5; 10 positions agree with TRBD1. Trimming took 1 base from V and 0 from J; bases not matched to a gene: 12. The germline V gene encodes CDR1 MDHEN and CDR2 SYDVKM. This CDR3 is 20 amino acids long. DNA of the CDR3: TGTGCCAGCAGTTTATTTCGGACAGGGGGTAACATTTATAGCAATCAGCCCCAGCATTTT. Its translation: CASSLFRTGGNIYSNQPQHF.

The chain uses TRBV7-2 and TRBJ1-5; D is unresolved. This CDR3 is built from 15 residues. The germline V gene encodes CDR1 SGHTA and CDR2 FQGNSA. Trimming took 5 bases from V and 0 from J, leaving 11 bases between them. CDR3: CASSEVAFSNQPQHF. CDR3 coding DNA: TGTGCCAGCAGCGAGGTGGCATTTAGCAATCAGCCCCAGCATTTT.

This rearrangement joins TRBV6-1 to TRBJ1-5; weak D call: TRBD1 (5 bases). Germline assignment: CDR1 MNHNS and CDR2 SASEGT. V lost 7 bases to trimming and J lost 6 bases, with 19 bases between them. The CDR3 contains 15 residues. Written as DNA, the CDR3 is TGTGCCAGCAATTCACGTTCAGGGATCGGTCAGCCCCAGCATTTT. This codes for CASNSRSGIGQPQHF.

This chain links TRBV5-1 with TRBJ1-4; 9 bases line up with TRBD1. The CDR3 loop spans 17 amino acids. CDR1 and CDR2 from the germline V gene are SGHRS and YFSETQ. Losses at the gene ends were 2 bases for V and 8 bases for J; bases not matched to a gene: 13. CDR3 coding DNA: TGCGCCAGCAGCTTAATCCCCCTGGACAGGGGATCCGAAAAACTGTTTTTT. This sequence encodes CASSLIPLDRGSEKLFF.

The rearrangement joins TRBV18 to TRBJ2-2, with D unclear. The CDR3 totals 15 residues. Germline CDR1 and CDR2: KGHSH and LQKENI. The germline V and J ends were trimmed by 5 bases and 5 bases, with 15 bases remaining between them. CDR3: CASSSDEGRTGELFF. As DNA, the CDR3 is TGTGCCAGCTCATCTGACGAAGGGCGGACCGGGGAGCTGTTTTTT.

V usage is TRBV5-1 and J usage is TRBJ2-3, with TRBD2 matching 10 bases. The germline gives CDR1 SGHRS, CDR2 YFSETQ. After removal of 5 bases from V and 6 bases from J, the junction contained 3 bases not matched to a gene. This CDR3 comprises 13 residues. This CDR3 reads CASRSGRGDTQYF. Written as DNA, the CDR3 is TGCGCCAGCAGGAGCGGGAGGGGGGATACGCAGTATTTT.

The V and J genes are TRBV28 and TRBJ1-5, with D perhaps TRBD1 (6 bases). With 4 bases removed from V and 5 bases from J, the gap between germline ends came to 15 bases. Germline CDR1 reads MDHEN; CDR2 reads SYDVKM. CDR3 length: 15 residues. CDR3 nucleotides: TGTGCCAGCAGTTCTGCGGACAGCACTTATCAGCCCCAGCATTTT. This encodes CASSSADSTYQPQHF.

This clone was detected only a few times. J is TRBJ1-1 and V is TRBV28; D ambiguous. CDR3 size: 15 residues. In germline, CDR1 is MDHEN, CDR2 SYDVKM. Trimming left V 4 bases short and J 0 bases short, with 12 bases between. The CDR3 sequence is CASSSPPPVNTEAFF. The CDR3 coding sequence is TGTGCCAGCAGTTCCCCCCCTCCAGTGAACACTGAAGCTTTCTTT.